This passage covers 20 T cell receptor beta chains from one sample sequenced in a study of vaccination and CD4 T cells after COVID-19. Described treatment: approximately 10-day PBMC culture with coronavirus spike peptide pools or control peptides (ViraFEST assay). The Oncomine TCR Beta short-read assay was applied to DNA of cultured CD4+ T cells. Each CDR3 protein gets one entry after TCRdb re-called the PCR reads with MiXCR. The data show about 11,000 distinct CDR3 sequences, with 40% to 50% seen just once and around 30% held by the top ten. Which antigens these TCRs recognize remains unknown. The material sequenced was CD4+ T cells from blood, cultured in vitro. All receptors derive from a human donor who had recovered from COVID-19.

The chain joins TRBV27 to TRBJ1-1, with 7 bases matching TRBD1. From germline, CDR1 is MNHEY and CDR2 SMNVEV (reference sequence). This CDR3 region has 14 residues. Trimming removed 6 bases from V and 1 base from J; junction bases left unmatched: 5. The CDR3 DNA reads TGTGCCAGCAGACCAGGACAGGCGAACACTGAAGCTTTCTTT. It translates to CASRPGQANTEAFF.

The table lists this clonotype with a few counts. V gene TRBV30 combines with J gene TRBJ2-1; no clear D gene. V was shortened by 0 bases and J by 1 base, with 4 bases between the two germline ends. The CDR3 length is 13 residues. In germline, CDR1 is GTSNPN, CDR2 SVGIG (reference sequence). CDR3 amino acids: CAWSVQSYNEQFF. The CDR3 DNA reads TGTGCCTGGAGTGTCCAGTCCTACAATGAGCAGTTCTTC.

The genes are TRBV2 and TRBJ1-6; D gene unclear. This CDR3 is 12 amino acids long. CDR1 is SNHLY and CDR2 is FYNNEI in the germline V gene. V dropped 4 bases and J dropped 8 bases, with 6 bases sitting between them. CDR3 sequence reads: CASSVEDSPLHF. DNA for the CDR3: TGTGCCAGCAGTGTTGAAGATTCACCCCTCCACTTT.

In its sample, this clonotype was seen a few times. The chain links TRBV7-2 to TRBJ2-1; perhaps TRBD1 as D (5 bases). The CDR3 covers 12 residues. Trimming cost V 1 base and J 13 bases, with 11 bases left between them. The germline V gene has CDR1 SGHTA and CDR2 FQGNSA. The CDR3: CASSLGLGRQFF. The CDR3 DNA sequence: TGTGCCAGCAGCTTAGGGTTGGGGCGACAGTTCTTC.

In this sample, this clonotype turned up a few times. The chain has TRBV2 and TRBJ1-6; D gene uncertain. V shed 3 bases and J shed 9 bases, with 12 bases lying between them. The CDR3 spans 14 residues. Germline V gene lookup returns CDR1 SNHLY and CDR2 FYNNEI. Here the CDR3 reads CASSESSWSSPLHF. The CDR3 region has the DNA TGTGCCAGCAGTGAGTCGTCCTGGAGTTCACCCCTCCACTTT.

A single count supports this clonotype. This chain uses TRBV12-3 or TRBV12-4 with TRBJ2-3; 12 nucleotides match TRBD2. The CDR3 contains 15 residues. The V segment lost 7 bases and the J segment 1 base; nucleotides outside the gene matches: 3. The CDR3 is CASTRTSGGTDTQYF. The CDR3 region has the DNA TGTGCCAGCACTCGGACTAGCGGGGGCACAGATACGCAGTATTTT.

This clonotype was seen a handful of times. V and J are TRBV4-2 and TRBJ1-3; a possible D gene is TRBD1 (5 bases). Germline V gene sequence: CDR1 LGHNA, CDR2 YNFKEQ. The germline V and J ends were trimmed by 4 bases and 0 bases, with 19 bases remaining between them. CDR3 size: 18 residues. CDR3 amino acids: CASSPLLGTRSSGNTIYF. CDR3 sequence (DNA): TGTGCCAGCAGCCCCCTCCTGGGGACCCGGAGCTCTGGAAACACCATATATTTT.

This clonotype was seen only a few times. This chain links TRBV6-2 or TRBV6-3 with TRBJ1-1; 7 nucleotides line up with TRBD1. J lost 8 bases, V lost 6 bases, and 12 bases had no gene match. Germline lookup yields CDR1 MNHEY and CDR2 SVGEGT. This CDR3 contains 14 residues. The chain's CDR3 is CASRPSRMTGEAFF. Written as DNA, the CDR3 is TGTGCCAGCAGACCCTCTAGAATGACAGGGGAAGCTTTCTTT.

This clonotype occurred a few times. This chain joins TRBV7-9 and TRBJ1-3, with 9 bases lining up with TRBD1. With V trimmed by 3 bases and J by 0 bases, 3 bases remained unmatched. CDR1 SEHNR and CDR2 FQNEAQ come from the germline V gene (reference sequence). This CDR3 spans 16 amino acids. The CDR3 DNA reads TGTGCCAGCAGCTTCCAACAGGGGGCCTCTGGAAACACCATATATTTT. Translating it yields CASSFQQGASGNTIYF. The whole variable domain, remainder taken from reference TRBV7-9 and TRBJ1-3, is DTGVSQNPRHKITKRGQNVTFRCDPISEHNRLYWYRQTLGQGPEFLTYFQNEAQLEKSRLLSDRFSAERPKGSFSTLEIQRTEQGDSAMYLCASSFQQGASGNTIYFGEGSWLTVV.

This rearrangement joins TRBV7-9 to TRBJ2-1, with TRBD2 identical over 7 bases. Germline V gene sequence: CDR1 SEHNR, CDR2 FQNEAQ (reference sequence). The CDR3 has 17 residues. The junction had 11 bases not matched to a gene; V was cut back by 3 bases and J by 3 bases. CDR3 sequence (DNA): TGTGCCAGCAGCTTCCCCCCTGCGGGACTAAGCTACAATGAGCAGTTCTTC. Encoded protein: CASSFPPAGLSYNEQFF.

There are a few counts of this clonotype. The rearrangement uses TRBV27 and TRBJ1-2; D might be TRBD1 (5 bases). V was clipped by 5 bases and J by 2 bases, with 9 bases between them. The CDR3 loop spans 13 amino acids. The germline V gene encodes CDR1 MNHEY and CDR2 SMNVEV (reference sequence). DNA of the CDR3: TGTGCCAGCAGTCCCTCAGGGAACTATGGCTACACCTTC. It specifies CASSPSGNYGYTF.

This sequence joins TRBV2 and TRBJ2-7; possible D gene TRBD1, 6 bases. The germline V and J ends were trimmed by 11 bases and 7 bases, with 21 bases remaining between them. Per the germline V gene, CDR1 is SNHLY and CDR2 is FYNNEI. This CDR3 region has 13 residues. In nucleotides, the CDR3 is TGTGCCGGAAGAATCGGGACATTAGGAGAGCAGTACTTC. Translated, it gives CAGRIGTLGEQYF.

The CDR3 DNA is TGTGCCAGCACCCTATTTACAGGGAACACTGAAGCTTTCTTT. Translating it yields CASTLFTGNTEAFF. This chain links TRBV21-1 with TRBJ1-1; the D call of TRBD1 is as the table states it, not checked on the DNA. TRBV21-1 is recorded as a pseudogene. The CDR3 covers 14 residues.

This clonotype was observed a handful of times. DNA of the CDR3: TGTGCCAGCAGCCCCTTGAACGGCCTATCCACCGGGGAGCTGTTTTTT. As protein: CASSPLNGLSTGELFF. The chain uses TRBV11-1 and TRBJ2-2; D is unclear. The germline V gene has CDR1 SGHAT and CDR2 FQDESV (reference sequence). The ends were cut back, 5 bases at V and 4 bases at J, with 17 bases in the middle. The CDR3 totals 16 residues.

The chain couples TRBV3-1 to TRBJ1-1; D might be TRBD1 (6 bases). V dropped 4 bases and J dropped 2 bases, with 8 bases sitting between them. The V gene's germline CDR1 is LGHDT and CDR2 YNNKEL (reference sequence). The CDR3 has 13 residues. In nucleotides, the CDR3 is TGTGCCAGCAGCCCGGACAGTAACACTGAAGCTTTCTTT. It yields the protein CASSPDSNTEAFF. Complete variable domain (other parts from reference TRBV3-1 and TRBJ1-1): DTAVSQTPKYLVTQMGNDKSIKCEQNLGHDTMYWYKQDSKKFLKIMFSYNNKELIINETVPNRFSPKSPDKAHLNLHINSLELGDSAVYFCASSPDSNTEAFFGQGTRLTVV.

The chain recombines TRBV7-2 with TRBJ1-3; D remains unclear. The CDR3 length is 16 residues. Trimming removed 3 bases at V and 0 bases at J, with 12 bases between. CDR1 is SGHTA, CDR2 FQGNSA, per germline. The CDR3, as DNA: TGTGCCAGCAGCTTTGCCGGGCGCCCCTCTGGAAACACCATATATTTT. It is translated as CASSFAGRPSGNTIYF.

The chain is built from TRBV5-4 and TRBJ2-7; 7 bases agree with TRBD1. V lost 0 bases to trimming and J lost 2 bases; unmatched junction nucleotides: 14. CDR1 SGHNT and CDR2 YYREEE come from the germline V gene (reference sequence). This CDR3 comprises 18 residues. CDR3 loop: CASSLGGGRTVGPYEQYF. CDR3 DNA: TGTGCCAGCAGCTTGGGAGGGGGCAGAACTGTGGGCCCCTACGAGCAGTACTTC.

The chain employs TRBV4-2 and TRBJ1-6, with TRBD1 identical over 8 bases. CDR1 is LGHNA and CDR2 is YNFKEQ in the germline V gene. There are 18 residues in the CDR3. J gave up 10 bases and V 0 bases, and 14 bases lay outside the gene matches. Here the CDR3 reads CASSQDPPGGPFGSPLHF. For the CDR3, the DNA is TGTGCCAGCAGCCAAGATCCCCCAGGGGGCCCCTTCGGGTCACCCCTCCACTTT.

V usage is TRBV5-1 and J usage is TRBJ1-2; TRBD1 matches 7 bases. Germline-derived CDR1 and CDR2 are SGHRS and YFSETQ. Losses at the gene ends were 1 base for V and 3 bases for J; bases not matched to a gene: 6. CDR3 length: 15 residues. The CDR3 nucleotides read TGCGCCAGCAGCTTGACAGGGGATCTGGACTATGGCTACACCTTC. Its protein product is CASSLTGDLDYGYTF.

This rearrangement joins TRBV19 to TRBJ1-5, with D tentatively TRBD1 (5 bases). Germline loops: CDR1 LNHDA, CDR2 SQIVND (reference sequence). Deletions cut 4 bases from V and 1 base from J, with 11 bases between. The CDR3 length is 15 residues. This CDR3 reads CASSNWGWSNQPQHF. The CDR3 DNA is TGTGCCAGTAGTAATTGGGGCTGGAGCAATCAGCCCCAGCATTTT.